This paragraph reports one T cell receptor (beta chain). Its antigen is unknown. The record has no base qualities; no much larger clone is one base away. These data belong to a study of cytomegalovirus exposure and HLA in healthy donors (dated by TCRdb to about 2017). Some background on the complete study: An earlier analysis of some 600 of the donors reported 250 to 350 Gb of sequence data and 95 million to 130 million unique TCR beta sequences obtained from roughly 180 million T cells. A few DR-DQ haplotypes were treated as single units for association and clustering because of strong linkage in the cohort. To predict cytomegalovirus infection status, the study brought together high-throughput TCR immunosequencing, statistical association of individual TCRs with disease status, and machine learning. To decide whether each TCR beta V gene segment behaved as functional or pseudogenic, an earlier analysis of some 540 of the donors relied on high-throughput TCR beta sequencing. Along with the roughly 700-subject first cohort, a separate validation cohort of around 120 different subjects was used. The study aimed to test whether cataloging public T cell receptors could reveal signatures of past pathogen exposure. A later genetic analysis took genome-wide SNP genotypes for about three fifths of the 666 donors and used that subset as a discovery cohort. Around 330 gigabases of sequencing data and 91 million or so unique TCR sequences made up an early release that covered under 750 HLA-typed donors. Every discovery cohort repertoire had been produced on one sequencing platform. The T cell repertoires of under 700 subjects were profiled by immunosequencing and related to cytomegalovirus serostatus. Both class I and class II loci were covered by HLA typing, at four-digit resolution. Among the roughly 400 genotyped donors, more than 70% belonged to the genetic ancestry cluster associated with self-reported Caucasian donors. In a later analysis, previously published TCR beta repertoires from about 670 donors were re-analyzed and high-resolution HLA genotyping was added so that TCR occurrence patterns could be studied. In the later analysis, no new phenotypic data were used to find candidate immune exposures; instead, reliance was placed on TCR beta sequences and their occurrence across donors. Among approximately 370 genotyped donors of the cohort, an average of approximately 240,000 unique TCR beta nucleotide sequences was sequenced per donor, of which roughly 17% were non-productive. The number of donors typed differed by locus, with roughly 620-640 for A, B, C, DRB1 and DQB1, about 500 for DQA1, some 570 for DPA1, and about 450 for DPB1. Donor age, sex, ethnicity and CMV serostatus were compiled together with the repertoire data.

General conclusions and limits of the study: A later analysis reported that several top co-occurrence clusters appeared linked to parvovirus B19, influenza, CMV and Epstein-Barr virus. The classifier was reported to diagnose cytomegalovirus status with high specificity and sensitivity in both the original and validation cohorts. A few of the identified cytomegalovirus-associated TCR beta chains were confirmed in vitro to be specific for cytomegalovirus antigens. According to the authors, the approach could potentially be generalized to other disease states and immunological phenotypes. A later analysis found that most CMV-associated TCR beta chains appeared HLA-restricted, with HLA associations seemingly driven largely by CMV exposure. HLA typing was unavailable for some donors at each locus, so association tests used only the typed subset. A cluster of highly shared sequence variants was judged likely to be a technical artifact of the sequencing pipeline. When HLA alleles, especially DR and DQ, strongly co-occurred, attributing TCR associations to individual alleles was difficult. According to a later genetic analysis, donors in an Asian-associated ancestry cluster had fewer N-insertions in productive TCRs than the roughly 660-donor mean. A total of fewer than 200 TCR beta chains were listed by the study as associated with cytomegalovirus. The earlier analysis of nearly 600 of the donors excluded some 15 rarely observed V segments, including chromosome 9 orphons, because counts were too low. In this cohort, only TCR beta chains were sequenced, and detectable features were limited by the absence of alpha or paired-chain data. Compared with equally common non-associated chains, HLA-associated TCR beta chains in a later analysis were more clonally expanded and had lower generation probabilities. Some IMGT-functional V segments, including TRBV6-2 and TRBV6-3, could not be distinguished by the 87-base-pair reads and were therefore excluded. A later genetic analysis associated a missense DCLRE1C variant with V-gene and J-gene trimming of TCR beta chains, and an independent cohort replicated the association. In an earlier analysis of 587 of the donors, most TCR beta V segments appeared in productive rearrangements about 87% or about 30% of the time, broadly matching IMGT annotations. A further reported finding was that TCR beta sequences accurately predicted the HLA-A and HLA-B alleles for most subjects in the first cohort. Most TCR sequences were observed very rarely across donors, whereas some public TCRs were present in many individuals. Immune exposure information for the cohort was limited to CMV serostatus. Linkage disequilibrium might explain the correlated functional status among segregating V segments, but an unknown experimental factor could not be ruled out. Specific HLA alleles were associated with 15,000 to 20,000 TCR beta sequences at a false discovery rate of 0.05 in a later analysis. In a later analysis, the rate of TCR association differed among HLA loci, with DRB1 alleles having the most associated TCRs and HLA-C alleles having the fewest. Sequencing depth was assumed to be roughly uniform across donors in the presence/absence analyses, though that assumption may not hold.

Looking up the germline V gene yields CDR1 KGHSH and CDR2 LQKENI. Here V drops 5 bases and J drops 6 bases, and the junction holds 8 bases not matched to any gene. Counted from cysteine to phenylalanine, this CDR3 has 15 amino acids. CDR3 DNA is the only sequence kept; it has 45 bases, read in frame from the first base. The cohort consisted of approximately 670 healthy bone marrow donors. Cohort members were all nominally healthy when sampled, although unrecorded immune exposures were likely present. The donor was CMV seronegative and belonged to the group of roughly 330 seronegative cohort members. A peripheral blood sample was provided by each donor, and peripheral blood mononuclear cells were used for TCR beta sequencing. Genomic DNA was extracted from the blood cell samples with the Qiagen DNeasy Blood Extraction Kit. Receptors were amplified or captured by the immunoSEQ multiplex PCR assay. For the multiplex PCR, a mixture combining 60 forward primers for TCR Vbeta segments and 13 reverse primers for TCR Jbeta segments was used. The CDR3 region of rearranged TCR beta genes was amplified from genomic DNA by a multiplex PCR assay. On the Illumina HiSeq System, the amplified TCR beta libraries were sequenced as 87-base-pair reads. In the original analysis: In a later analysis, 77 million or so unique TCR beta chains were counted across the approximately 620 repertoires, and roughly 10 million of these chains were shared by at least two donors. A nearest-neighbor algorithm error-corrected the raw reads and collapsed the reads into unique sequences, merging closely related sequences to remove PCR and sequencing errors. CDR3 sequences were aligned to IMGT reference sequences to assign V, D and J gene segments. For a sequence to be retained, at least a six-nucleotide match to both a V gene segment and a J gene segment was required. A rearrangement counted as productive if the CDR3 had no stop codons and remained in frame with V and J, and every other rearrangement counted as non-productive. Following IMGT convention, CDR3 was defined as the stretch from the second conserved V-encoded cysteine to the conserved J-encoded phenylalanine. The earlier analysis of approximately 500 of the donors excluded sequences that lacked an unambiguous match to a single V gene segment. In an earlier analysis of about 590 of the donors, a V segment was called functional when productive rearrangements were above 56.7%, and segregating when the standard deviation between donors exceeded 5%. A statistical classification framework was developed to diagnose cytomegalovirus status using the catalog of TCR beta chain sequences. In a later analysis, V and J genes were assigned by comparing TCR nucleotide sequences against IMGT/GENE-DB human TR gene sequences. The TCRdist pipeline was used in a later analysis to assign CDR3 sequences and most-parsimonious VDJ recombination scenarios. A later analysis defined each TCR beta chain by its CDR3 amino acid sequence plus V-gene family, and excluded reads lacking a unique V-gene family. A later analysis removed over 500 highly shared, low-generation-probability nucleotide sequences to deal with suspected cross-contamination and a sequencing artifact. A later analysis calculated a clonal expansion index for each public chain from normalized within-repertoire ranks of inferred template counts. In a later analysis, generation probabilities were computed using a VDJ recombination model fitted to out-of-frame rearrangements, and the results were checked against IGoR. A later analysis scored TCR-TCR, TCR-HLA and TCR-CMV co-occurrence with hypergeometric tests, applying a repertoire-size bias correction to TCR pairs. In a later analysis, false discovery rates were estimated by permuting HLA or CMV assignments 20 times. In a later analysis, co-occurring TCRs were grouped using DBSCAN, with TCRdist sequence similarity added in when clustering inside HLA-allele-positive subsets. Co-occurrence clustering excluded repertoires with fewer than 30,000 or more than 120,000 public chains, plus five with anomalous nucleotide sharing. TCRdb obtained this table from immuneACCESS and retained in-frame rearrangements with V and J assigned. These tables miss some clones; where compared with another copy, unresolved V genes account for less than half of the shortfall, and the remainder is unexplained. The V and J calls and clone size come from that table; D and trimming were worked out from the DNA. The sample table contains about 150,000 clones; only one count was recorded for about 77% of them. The ten largest clones represent 1.3% to 1.5% of the sample.

Recombination connected TRBV18 to TRBJ1-5; TRBD1 lines up with 9 middle nucleotides. Sequenced material: PBMCs. This receptor was obtained from a woman in her 40s in good health and CMV-seronegative. The CDR3 protein: CASSSGQGSFQPQHF. The base sequence is TGTGCCAGCTCATCGGGACAGGGATCTTTTCAGCCCCAGCATTTT.